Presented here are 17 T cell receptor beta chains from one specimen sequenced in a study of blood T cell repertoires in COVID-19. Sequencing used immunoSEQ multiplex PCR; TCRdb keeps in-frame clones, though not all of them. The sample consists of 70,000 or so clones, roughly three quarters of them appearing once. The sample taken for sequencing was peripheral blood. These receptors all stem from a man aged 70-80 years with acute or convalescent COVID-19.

The CDR3 coding sequence is TGCGCCAGCAGTGCAGGGGGGACAGGGGCCAATGAGCAGTTCTTC. The encoded protein is CASSAGGTGANEQFF. The chain couples TRBV10-1 to TRBJ2-1, with 10 bases that match TRBD1. Germline assignment: CDR1 WNHNN and CDR2 SYGVQD (reference sequence). The CDR3 has 15 amino acids. J lost 6 bases, V lost 4 bases, and 6 bases had no gene match.

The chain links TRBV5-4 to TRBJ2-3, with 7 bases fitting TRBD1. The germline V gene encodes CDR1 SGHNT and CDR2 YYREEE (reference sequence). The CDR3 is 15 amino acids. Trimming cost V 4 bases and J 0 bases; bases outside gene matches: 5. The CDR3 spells CASSRDSSSTDTQYF. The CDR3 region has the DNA TGTGCCAGCAGCCGGGACAGCTCTAGCACAGATACGCAGTATTTT.

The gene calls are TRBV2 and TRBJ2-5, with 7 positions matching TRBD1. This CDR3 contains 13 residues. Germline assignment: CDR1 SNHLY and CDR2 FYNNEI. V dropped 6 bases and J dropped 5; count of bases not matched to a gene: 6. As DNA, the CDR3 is TGTGCCAGCAGGCAGGGGGTCCGGGAGACCCAGTACTTC. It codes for CASRQGVRETQYF.

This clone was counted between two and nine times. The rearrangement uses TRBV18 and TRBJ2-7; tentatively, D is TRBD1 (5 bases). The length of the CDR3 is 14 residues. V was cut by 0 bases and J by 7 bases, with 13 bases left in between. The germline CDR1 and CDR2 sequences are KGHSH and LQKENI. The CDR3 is CASSPPGALREQYF. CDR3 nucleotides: TGTGCCAGCTCACCACCAGGGGCGCTTCGAGAGCAGTACTTC. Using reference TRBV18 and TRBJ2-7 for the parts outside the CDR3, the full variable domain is NAGVMQNPRHLVRRRGQEARLRCSPMKGHSHVYWYRQLPEEGLKFMVYLQKENIIDESGMPKERFSAEFPKEGPSILRIQQVVRGDSAAYFCASSPPGALREQYFGPGTRLTVT.

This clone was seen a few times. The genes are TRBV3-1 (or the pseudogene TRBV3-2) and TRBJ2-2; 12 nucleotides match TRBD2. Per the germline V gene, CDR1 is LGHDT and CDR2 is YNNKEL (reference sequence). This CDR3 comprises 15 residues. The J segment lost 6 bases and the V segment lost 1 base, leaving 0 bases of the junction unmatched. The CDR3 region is CASSQGLAGAGELFF. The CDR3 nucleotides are TGTGCCAGCAGCCAAGGACTAGCGGGAGCCGGGGAGCTGTTTTTT.

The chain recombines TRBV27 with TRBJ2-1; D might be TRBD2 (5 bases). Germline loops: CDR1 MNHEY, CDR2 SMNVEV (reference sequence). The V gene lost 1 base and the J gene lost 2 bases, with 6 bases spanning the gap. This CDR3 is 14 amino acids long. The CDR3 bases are TGTGCCAGCAGTTTATACGGGGCCTACAATGAGCAGTTCTTC. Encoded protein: CASSLYGAYNEQFF.

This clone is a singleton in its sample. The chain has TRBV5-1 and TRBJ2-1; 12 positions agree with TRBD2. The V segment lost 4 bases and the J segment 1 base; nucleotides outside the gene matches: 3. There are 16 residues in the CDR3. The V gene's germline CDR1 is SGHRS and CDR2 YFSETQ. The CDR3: CASSPLAGGSYNEQFF. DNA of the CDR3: TGCGCCAGCAGCCCCCTAGCGGGAGGGTCCTACAATGAGCAGTTCTTC.

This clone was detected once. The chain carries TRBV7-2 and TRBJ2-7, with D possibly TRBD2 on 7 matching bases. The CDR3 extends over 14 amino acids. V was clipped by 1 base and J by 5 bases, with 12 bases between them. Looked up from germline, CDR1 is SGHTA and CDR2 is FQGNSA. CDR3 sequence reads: CASSLVGGLDEQYF. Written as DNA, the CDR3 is TGTGCCAGCAGCTTAGTGGGGGGGCTGGACGAGCAGTACTTC.

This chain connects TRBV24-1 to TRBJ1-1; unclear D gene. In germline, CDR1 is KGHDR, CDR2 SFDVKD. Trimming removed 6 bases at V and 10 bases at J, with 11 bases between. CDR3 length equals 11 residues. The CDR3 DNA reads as TGTGCCACCAGTTCGAACAGTAGAGCTTTCTTT. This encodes CATSSNSRAFF.

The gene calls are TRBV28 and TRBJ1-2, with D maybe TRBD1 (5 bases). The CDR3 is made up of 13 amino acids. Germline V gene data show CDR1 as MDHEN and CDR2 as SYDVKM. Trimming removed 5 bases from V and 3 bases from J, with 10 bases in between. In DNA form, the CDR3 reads TGTGCCAGCAGTAGAACACAGGACTATGGCTACACCTTC. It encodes CASSRTQDYGYTF.

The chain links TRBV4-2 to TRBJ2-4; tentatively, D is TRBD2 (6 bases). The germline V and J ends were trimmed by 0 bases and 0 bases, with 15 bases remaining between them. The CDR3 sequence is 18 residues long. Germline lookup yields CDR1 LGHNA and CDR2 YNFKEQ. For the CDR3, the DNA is TGTGCCAGCAGCCAAGATCGGGGTAGCGGAATAGCCAAAAACATTCAGTACTTC. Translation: CASSQDRGSGIAKNIQYF.

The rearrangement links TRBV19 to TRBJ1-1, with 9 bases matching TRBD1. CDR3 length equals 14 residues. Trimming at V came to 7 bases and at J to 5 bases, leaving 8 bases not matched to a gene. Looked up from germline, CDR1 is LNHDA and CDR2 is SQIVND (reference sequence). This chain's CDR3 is CASNSQGARTEAFF. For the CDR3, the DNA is TGTGCCAGTAATTCACAGGGGGCCAGGACTGAAGCTTTCTTT.

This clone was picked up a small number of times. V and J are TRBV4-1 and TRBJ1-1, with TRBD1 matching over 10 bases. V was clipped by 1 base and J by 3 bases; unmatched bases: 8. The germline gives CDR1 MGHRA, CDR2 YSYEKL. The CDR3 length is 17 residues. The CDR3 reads CASSQADRGRLYTEAFF. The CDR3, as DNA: TGCGCCAGCAGCCAAGCTGACAGGGGGCGACTTTACACTGAAGCTTTCTTT.

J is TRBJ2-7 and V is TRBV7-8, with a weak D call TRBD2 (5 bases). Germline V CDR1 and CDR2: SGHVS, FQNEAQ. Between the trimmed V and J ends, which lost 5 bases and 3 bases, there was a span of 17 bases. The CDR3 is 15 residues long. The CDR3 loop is CASSPLEGIYYEQYF. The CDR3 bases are TGTGCCAGCAGCCCCCTTGAGGGTATCTACTACGAGCAGTACTTC.

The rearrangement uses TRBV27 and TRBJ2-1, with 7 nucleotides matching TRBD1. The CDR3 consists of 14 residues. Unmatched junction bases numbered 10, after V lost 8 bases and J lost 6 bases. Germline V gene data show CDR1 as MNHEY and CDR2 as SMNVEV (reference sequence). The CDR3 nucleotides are TGTGCCAGCCAACCGGGACAGACTATCAATGAGCAGTTCTTC. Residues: CASQPGQTINEQFF.

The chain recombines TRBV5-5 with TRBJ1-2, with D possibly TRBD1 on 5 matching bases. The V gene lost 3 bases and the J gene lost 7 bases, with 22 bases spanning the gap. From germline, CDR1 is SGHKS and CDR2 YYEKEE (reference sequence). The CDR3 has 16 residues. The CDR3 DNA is TGTGCCAGCAGCTCGGATGCAGGGTCCCTCGGTACTGGCTACACCTTC. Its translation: CASSSDAGSLGTGYTF.

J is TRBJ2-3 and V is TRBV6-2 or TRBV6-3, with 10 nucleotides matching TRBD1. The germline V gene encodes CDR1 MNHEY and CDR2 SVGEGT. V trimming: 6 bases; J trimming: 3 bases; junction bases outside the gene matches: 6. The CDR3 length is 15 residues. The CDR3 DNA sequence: TGTGCCAGCAGCATCCAGGGACAGGGGACAGATACGCAGTATTTT. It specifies CASSIQGQGTDTQYF.